The 14 T cell receptor beta chains presented below share a single source sample, sequenced in a study of early T cells in non-severe SARS-CoV-2 infection (dated by TCRdb to about 2021). Preparation of the library involved 5' RACE. Sequenced on a NextSeq 500. TCRdb applied fastp at Q25 and MiXCR to the public reads, then kept only in-frame beta chains. Each CDR3 protein gets just one entry, which takes the most common genes and DNA from the rows behind it. The sample profile shows about 80,000 distinct CDR3 sequences; about an eighth of them were found once. The ten largest clonotypes hold about 3.5% of the sample. Input material: whole blood. These receptor sequences come from an adult who was a healthcare worker with PCR-confirmed SARS-CoV-2 infection or an uninfected control (not recorded which).

This clonotype has a count of ten or more. The chain carries TRBV5-6 and TRBJ2-7; possible D gene TRBD1, 5 bases. The CDR3 totals 13 residues. The V gene lost 0 bases and the J gene lost 5 bases, with 9 bases spanning the gap. Germline loops: CDR1 SGHDT, CDR2 YYEEEE. The CDR3 spells CASSLGRGNEQYF. Here the CDR3 DNA reads TGTGCCAGCAGCTTGGGAAGGGGAAACGAGCAGTACTTC.

In its sample, this clonotype was seen many times. V usage is TRBV12-3 or TRBV12-4 and J usage is TRBJ1-5; TRBD1 matches 7 bases. V lost 7 bases and J lost 6; bases outside the gene matches: 9. The CDR3 has 14 amino acids. The CDR3 DNA reads as TGTGCCAGCACCCGAGAACAGGGGCGTCAGCCCCAGCATTTT. As protein: CASTREQGRQPQHF.

The rearrangement uses TRBV5-4 and TRBJ2-2, with 7 bases identical to TRBD1. The J segment lost 5 bases and the V segment lost 6 bases, leaving 1 base of the junction unmatched. Looked up from germline, CDR1 is SGHNT and CDR2 is YYREEE (reference sequence). The CDR3 extends over 12 amino acids. The CDR3, as DNA: TGTGCCAGCAAGACAGGGACCGGGGAGCTGTTTTTT. Its translation is CASKTGTGELFF.

The J gene is TRBJ2-3, the V gene TRBV28, with TRBD2 matching 10 bases. There are 17 residues in the CDR3. Germline values: CDR1 MDHEN, CDR2 SYDVKM. Losses at the gene ends were 7 bases for V and 6 bases for J; bases not matched to a gene: 16. The CDR3 nucleotides are TGTGCCAGCACCTCTCCTAGCGGGAGAAAACCCCACGATACGCAGTATTTT. Translating it yields CASTSPSGRKPHDTQYF.

CDR3 in DNA: TGTGCCAGTAGTATAGGAGGGCCATTTTCTGAGCAGTTCTTC. Its translation is CASSIGGPFSEQFF. This chain links TRBV19 with TRBJ2-1; a possible D gene is TRBD2 (5 bases). The V gene's germline CDR1 is LNHDA and CDR2 SQIVND (reference sequence). The CDR3 runs 14 residues. Between the trimmed V and J ends, which lost 1 base and 9 bases, there was a span of 13 bases. Full variable domain (missing parts from reference TRBV19 and TRBJ2-1): DGGITQSPKYLFRKEGQNVTLSCEQNLNHDAMYWYRQDPGQGLRLIYYSQIVNDFQKGDIAEGYSVSREKKESFPLTVTSAQKNPTAFYLCASSIGGPFSEQFFGPGTRLTVL.

In this sample, this clonotype turned up a few times. The V call is TRBV28, the J call TRBJ1-5, with D unclear. Germline values: CDR1 MDHEN, CDR2 SYDVKM. Trimming removed 6 bases at V and 9 bases at J, with 15 bases between. This CDR3 has 13 amino acids. The CDR3 protein is CASSLPFERPQHF. The CDR3 nucleotides are TGTGCCAGCAGCCTTCCCTTTGAGCGGCCCCAGCATTTT.

This clonotype was seen a handful of times. In DNA form, the CDR3 reads TGTGCCAGCAGCCCACCCAGGGATGCGAGCTCCTATAATTCACCCCTCCACTTT. Its protein is CASSPPRDASSYNSPLHF. The gene calls are TRBV6-1 and TRBJ1-6; a weak D match, TRBD1 (5 bases). The ends were cut back, 6 bases at V and 0 bases at J, with 18 bases in the middle. The V gene's germline CDR1 is MNHNS and CDR2 SASEGT. CDR3 length: 18 amino acids.

This chain links TRBV10-3 with TRBJ2-1; TRBD2 aligns across 9 bases. Trimming took 5 bases from V and 8 from J; bases not matched to a gene: 7. The CDR3 spans 14 residues. Per the germline V gene, CDR1 is ENHRY and CDR2 is SYGVKD. The CDR3 nucleotides are TGTGCCATCAGTTTCCGTAGCGGGAGCGATGAGCAGTTCTTC. It is translated as CAISFRSGSDEQFF.

This clonotype showed up many times. The chain joins TRBV11-2 to TRBJ2-2, with 12 bases that match TRBD2. J was trimmed by 6 bases and V by 5 bases; bases with no gene match: 13. Germline V gives CDR1 SGHAT, CDR2 FQNNGV. The CDR3 is 18 residues long. The CDR3, as DNA: TGTGCCAGCAGCCTTCCGACTAGCGGGAGAGCTAACGCCGGGGAGCTGTTTTTT. Its translation: CASSLPTSGRANAGELFF.

This chain uses TRBV5-4 with TRBJ2-3, with TRBD2 matching 8 bases. Germline CDR1 SGHNT, CDR2 YYREEE (reference sequence). The CDR3 has 16 residues. J lost 3 bases, V lost 4 bases, and 10 bases had no gene match. Here the CDR3 DNA reads TGTGCCAGCAGCATCCGGGGGGGGCTTGAGACAGATACGCAGTATTTT. It specifies CASSIRGGLETDTQYF.

This clonotype was seen more than once but under ten times. The chain carries TRBV28 and TRBJ1-5, with 8 bases identical to TRBD1. Germline V gene sequence: CDR1 MDHEN, CDR2 SYDVKM. Unmatched junction bases numbered 6, after V lost 6 bases and J lost 2 bases. The CDR3 consists of 15 residues. The CDR3 reads CASSPTGVGNQPQHF. DNA for the CDR3: TGTGCCAGCAGCCCGACAGGGGTCGGCAATCAGCCCCAGCATTTT. The complete variable domain, with remaining parts taken from reference TRBV28 and TRBJ1-5, reads DVKVTQSSRYLVKRTGEKVFLECVQDMDHENMFWYRQDPGLGLRLIYFSYDVKMKEKGDIPEGYSVSREKKERFSLILESASTNQTSMYLCASSPTGVGNQPQHFGDGTRLSIL.

This clonotype was found a few times. CDR3 coding DNA: TGTGCCAGCAGCACCCATGGGGGACAGGGGCTCTACAATGAGCAGTTCTTC. Translation: CASSTHGGQGLYNEQFF. The gene calls are TRBV9 and TRBJ2-1; 10 bases agree with TRBD1. The V gene's germline CDR1 is SGDLS and CDR2 YYNGEE. CDR3 length: 17 amino acids. V was pared by 4 bases and J by 3 bases, with 10 bases of the junction left unmatched.

The genes are TRBV9 and TRBJ2-3; 7 bases are a match to TRBD1. The CDR3 loop spans 16 amino acids. J gave up 5 bases and V 2 bases, and 11 bases lay outside the gene matches. The germline V gene has CDR1 SGDLS and CDR2 YYNGEE. The CDR3 here is CASSVRDSRSGDTQYF. The DNA for the CDR3 is TGTGCCAGCAGCGTCCGGGACAGTCGATCAGGAGATACGCAGTATTTT.

The table lists this clonotype with many counts. The rearrangement joins TRBV7-8 to TRBJ1-1; perhaps TRBD1 as D (6 bases). The CDR3 has 13 residues. V was cut by 5 bases and J by 11 bases, with 18 bases left in between. Germline V CDR1 and CDR2: SGHVS, FQNEAQ. CDR3 coding DNA: TGTGCCAGCAGCCCAGAAGGGGGTTTAGGGGCTTTCTTT. Translated: CASSPEGGLGAFF.